This T cell receptor beta chain was recovered during a study of blood T cell repertoires in COVID-19. Study background: Sources were T cells, B-cell-depleted T cells, or PBMCs; the material itself was cDNA or gDNA.

The sample holds one count of this clone. Different DNA sequences within this sample yield the same CDR3. Per the original data handling: Quantification of nucleated cells was approximated via reference gene primer amplification. The table came from immunoSEQ multiplex PCR; TCRdb's copy has only in-frame clones and leaves some out. V, J and clone size are taken as reported in that table, and D and trimming were inferred from the DNA itself. The repertoire holds about 280,000 clones, over 75% seen once, with about 5.1% in the top ten. Sequencing was performed on peripheral blood. This TCR came from a man aged 50-60 years with active or convalescent COVID-19.

The CDR3 reads CASSPRPGQGSTDTQYF. The DNA for the CDR3 is TGTGCCAGCTCTCCGAGGCCGGGACAGGGGAGCACAGATACGCAGTATTTT. The chain links TRBV18 to TRBJ2-3; TRBD1 matches 10 bases. The CDR3 sequence is 17 residues long. J was trimmed by 0 bases and V by 6 bases; bases with no gene match: 9. Germline V gene lookup returns CDR1 KGHSH and CDR2 LQKENI.